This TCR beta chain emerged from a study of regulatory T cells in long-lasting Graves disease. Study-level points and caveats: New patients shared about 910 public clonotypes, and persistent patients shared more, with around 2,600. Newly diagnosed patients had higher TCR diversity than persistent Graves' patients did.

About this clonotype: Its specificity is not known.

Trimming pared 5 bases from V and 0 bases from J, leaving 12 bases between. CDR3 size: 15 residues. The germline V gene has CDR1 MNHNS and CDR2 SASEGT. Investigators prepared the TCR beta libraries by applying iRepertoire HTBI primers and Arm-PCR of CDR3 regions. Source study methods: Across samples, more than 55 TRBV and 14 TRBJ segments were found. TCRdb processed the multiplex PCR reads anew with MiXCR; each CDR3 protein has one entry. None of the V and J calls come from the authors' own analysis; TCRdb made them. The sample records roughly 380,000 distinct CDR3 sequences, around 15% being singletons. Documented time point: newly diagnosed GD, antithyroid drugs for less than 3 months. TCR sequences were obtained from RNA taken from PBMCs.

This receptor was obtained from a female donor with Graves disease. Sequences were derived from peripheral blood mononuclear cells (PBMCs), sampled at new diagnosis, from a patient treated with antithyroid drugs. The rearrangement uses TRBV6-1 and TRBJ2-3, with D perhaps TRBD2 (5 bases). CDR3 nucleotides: TGTGCCAGCAGTAGACTAAGATCTAGCACAGATACGCAGTATTTT. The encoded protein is CASSRLRSSTDTQYF.